The clone carrying this T cell receptor (beta chain) was detected only a few times. This record comes from a study of shared clonotypes between healthy human individuals. The ends were cut back, 0 bases at V and 5 bases at J, with 11 bases in the middle. From germline, CDR1 is SGHNT and CDR2 YYREEE (reference sequence). The CDR3 has 14 amino acids. The table came from immunoSEQ multiplex PCR; TCRdb's copy has only in-frame clones and leaves some out. The sample contains 900,000 to 1,200,000 clones, approximately 80% of which appear only once. Specimen: memory CD4+ T cells from PBMCs. As for subset: CD45RA-negative fraction. This clonotype was obtained from a man younger than 35 in good health. Some clones in this sample may be carry-over from other donors' samples. The V and J genes are TRBV5-4 and TRBJ2-5, with no clear D. CDR3 in amino acids: CASSLEPQTETQYF. The CDR3 DNA is TGTGCCAGCAGCTTGGAACCCCAGACTGAGACCCAGTACTTC.